These T cell receptor beta chains were read from a single sample in a study of blood T cells in healthy people across ages. TCRdb fed the 5' RACE reads into MiXCR, producing one record per CDR3 protein. The sample holds 800,000 or so distinct CDR3 sequences; 20% to 30% are singletons and the top ten take under 4.5%. The same data also contributed to another study, on T cells of mothers and their children.

The specimen sequenced was blood. The receptors were gathered from a boy aged 5-17 years in good health. Each CDR3 is given with its conserved first and last residue. Fields, in order: J gene, V gene, D gene, clone size, CDR3 DNA, CDR3 protein. A D gene is named only where the DNA matches it firmly. Not all rows give a size; the values are once, few, many and, for expanded clones, a class.

>TRBJ1-1|TRBV28|.|few
TGTGCCAGCGGGAGGGAGGCAGGCTTGAACACTGAAGCTTTCTTT
CASGREAGLNTEAFF
>TRBJ2-2|TRBV28|TRBD2|few
TGTGCCAGCCAGACTAGCGGAAATGGCTTAGGGGAGCTGTTTTTT
CASQTSGNGLGELFF
>TRBJ2-5|TRBV7-2|.|few
TGTGCCAGCAGCTTACCAGCCGCCCAGTACCAAGAGACCCAGTACTTC
CASSLPAAQYQETQYF
>TRBJ2-1|TRBV3-1|TRBD2|few
TGTGCCAGCAGCCTAAAGAGAGGTGGACTAGCGGGAATTTACTCCTACAATGAGCAGTTCTTC
CASSLKRGGLAGIYSYNEQFF
>TRBJ2-1|TRBV9|.|.
TGTGCCAGCAGCCCGCCGGGGAACCACAATGAGCAGTTCTTC
CASSPPGNHNEQFF
>TRBJ1-2|TRBV20-1|.|few
TGCAGTGCTAGCGGGGGGAACGACTATGGCTACACCTTC
CSASGGNDYGYTF
>TRBJ2-5|TRBV27|TRBD2|.
TGTGCCAGCAGTTCTGTGATCGGGGGGGCCGAGACCCAGTACTTC
CASSSVIGGAETQYF
>TRBJ2-3|TRBV20-1|.|.
TGCAGTGCCGGGACTTTCTACACAGATACGCAGTATTTT
CSAGTFYTDTQYF
>TRBJ2-4|TRBV7-8|.|few
TGTGCCAGCAGCTTAGATTCAGGGGACAAAAACATTCAGTACTTC
CASSLDSGDKNIQYF
>TRBJ1-5|TRBV20-1|TRBD1|.
TGCAGTGCTAGACACGGGACAGGGTCCAATCAGCCCCAGCATTTT
CSARHGTGSNQPQHF
>TRBJ1-4|TRBV6-1|.|.
TGTGCCAGCAATCCCCGGCGAGAAAATGAAAAACTGTTTTTT
CASNPRRENEKLFF